This T cell receptor beta chain stems from a study of CD8+CD57+ T cells in acquired aplastic anemia. For the study at large: Mean yield of DNA from sorted CD4+ and CD8+ cells was approximately 3 ug. Whole-study findings and limits: Controls and patients did not differ significantly in CD8+ Simpson's diversity. The number of CD8+ CDR3 sequences shared by patients and controls was roughly 31.

Profiles of TCR beta VDJ and CDR3 were generated from a genomic DNA template. TCRdb analysed the reads with MiXCR anew, one entry per CDR3 protein. This sample has some 180,000 distinct CDR3 sequences, with about half found just once. Notes on this clonotype: The antigen is undetermined.

In germline, CDR1 is MNHEY, CDR2 SVGEGT. The CDR3 is 15 amino acids. Losses at the gene ends were 8 bases for V and 3 bases for J; bases not matched to a gene: 9. This receptor was obtained from a human donor in good health. The rearrangement links TRBV6-2 or TRBV6-3 to TRBJ2-2; 7 nucleotides match TRBD1. Sequencing used sorted CD4+, CD8+, or CD8+CD57+ T cells (not recorded which) from PBMCs. CDR3: CASYRGDRYTGELFF. CDR3 nucleotide sequence: TGTGCCAGCTACCGTGGGGACAGATACACCGGGGAGCTGTTTTTT.